The 21 T cell receptor beta chains reported below all come from one sample, sequenced in a study of blood T cell repertoires in COVID-19. Profiled with immunoSEQ multiplex PCR; TCRdb holds only in-frame clones, not every one. The repertoire holds 150,000 or so clones, with about 88% as singletons. Material for sequencing was PBMCs or T cells enriched from blood (not recorded which). The receptors were sampled from a woman between 50 and 59 years old who had recovered from COVID-19.

This sequence joins TRBV11-2 and TRBJ1-1; 7 nucleotides line up with TRBD1. After removal of 0 bases from V and 5 bases from J, the junction contained 9 bases not matched to a gene. Germline V lookup: CDR1 SGHAT, CDR2 FQNNGV. The CDR3 contains 16 residues. DNA for the CDR3: TGTGCCAGCAGCTTAGACGTGGGGCAGGGGGGTACTGAAGCTTTCTTT. It specifies CASSLDVGQGGTEAFF.

J is TRBJ1-5 and V is TRBV6-5; D is ambiguous. This CDR3 region has 13 residues. Trimming cost V 2 bases and J 4 bases, with 6 bases left between them. In germline, CDR1 is MNHEY, CDR2 SVGAGI. The CDR3 protein is CASSYGRNQPQHF. CDR3 DNA: TGTGCCAGCAGTTACGGGAGAAATCAGCCCCAGCATTTT.

There are a few counts of this clone. The V gene is TRBV15, the J gene TRBJ2-2; D not resolved. Trimming stripped 6 bases from V and 6 bases from J, with 11 bases between. CDR3 length equals 13 residues. The germline gives CDR1 LNHNV, CDR2 YYDKDF (reference sequence). This CDR3 reads CATSSLASGELFF. The CDR3 nucleotides are TGTGCCACCAGTAGCTTGGCCTCCGGGGAGCTGTTTTTT.

The V and J genes are TRBV2 and TRBJ1-2; D call uncertain. Germline V lookup: CDR1 SNHLY, CDR2 FYNNEI. The CDR3 loop spans 13 amino acids. Trimming shortened V by 6 bases and J by 8 bases, and 16 bases separated the two germline ends. The CDR3 bases are TGTGCCAGCAGATGGGAGCCGGCTATGGGCTACACCTTC. It translates to CASRWEPAMGYTF.

V usage is TRBV7-9 and J usage is TRBJ2-2; the match to TRBD2 covers 7 bases. CDR1 is SEHNR and CDR2 is FQNEAQ in the germline V gene (reference sequence). The trim removed 2 bases at V and 8 bases at J, leaving 8 bases unmatched. This CDR3 is 15 amino acids long. CDR3 loop: CASSLSSGMAGELFF. The CDR3 DNA follows: TGTGCCAGCAGCTTATCCAGCGGGATGGCGGGGGAGCTGTTTTTT.

The table lists this clone with a count of one. The chain uses TRBV19 and TRBJ2-7; TRBD1 matches 10 bases. Germline CDR1 reads LNHDA; CDR2 reads SQIVND (reference sequence). J lost 3 bases, V lost 1 base, and 3 bases had no gene match. The CDR3 length is 15 residues. CDR3 region: CASSIGQGAIYEQYF. The CDR3 region has the DNA TGTGCCAGTAGTATAGGACAGGGGGCTATCTACGAGCAGTACTTC.

The rearrangement uses TRBV5-1 and TRBJ1-4; weak D call: TRBD1 (6 bases). The V end lost 2 bases, the J end lost 7 bases, and 12 bases lay between the germline ends. The CDR3 runs to 14 residues. CDR1 is SGHRS and CDR2 is YFSETQ in the germline V gene. The CDR3 bases are TGCGCCAGCAGCTTAAAAACAGGGCTTGAAAAACTGTTTTTT. Encoded protein: CASSLKTGLEKLFF.

This rearrangement joins TRBV30 to TRBJ2-7; D might be TRBD2 (7 bases). CDR3 length: 15 residues. Looked up from germline, CDR1 is GTSNPN and CDR2 is SVGIG (reference sequence). The V gene lost 0 bases and the J gene lost 5 bases, with 17 bases spanning the gap. CDR3 sequence (DNA): TGTGCCTGGAGTGTACCGTGGGGGGGCAGGGACGAGCAGTACTTC. It encodes CAWSVPWGGRDEQYF.

This rearrangement joins TRBV7-9 to TRBJ1-6; 7 bases line up with TRBD1. Germline V gene data show CDR1 as SEHNR and CDR2 as FQNEAQ (reference sequence). J gave up 7 bases and V 5 bases, and 5 bases lay outside the gene matches. The CDR3 covers 14 residues. The CDR3 loop reads CASSRGQMNSPLHF. CDR3 nucleotide sequence: TGTGCCAGCAGCCGGGGACAGATGAATTCACCCCTCCACTTT.

The V call is TRBV29-1, the J call TRBJ2-7; TRBD1 matches 7 bases. Germline V lookup: CDR1 SQVTM, CDR2 ANQGSEA. Trimming took 5 bases from V and 2 from J; bases not matched to a gene: 3. This CDR3 contains 12 residues. CDR3 sequence reads: CSVMTGPYEQYF. As DNA, the CDR3 is TGCAGCGTTATGACAGGGCCCTACGAGCAGTACTTC.

The chain employs TRBV3-1 (or the pseudogene TRBV3-2) and TRBJ2-3; TRBD2 agrees at 9 bases. Trimming at V came to 3 bases and at J to 4 bases, leaving 8 bases not matched to a gene. The CDR3 totals 16 residues. CDR1 is LGHDT, CDR2 YNNKEL, per germline (reference sequence). This CDR3 reads CASSHVAGEGPDTQYF. The CDR3 DNA is TGTGCCAGCAGCCATGTAGCGGGAGAAGGTCCAGATACGCAGTATTTT.

The V and J genes are TRBV9 and TRBJ2-3; 10 bases align to TRBD2. The CDR3 loop spans 14 amino acids. Germline trimming cut 0 bases from V and 8 bases from J; bases unmatched to any gene: 3. The germline V gene encodes CDR1 SGDLS and CDR2 YYNGEE. This chain's CDR3 is CASSVALAGVTQYF. The CDR3 coding sequence is TGTGCCAGCAGCGTAGCTCTAGCGGGAGTTACGCAGTATTTT.

The chain employs TRBV29-1 and TRBJ2-7; TRBD2 aligns across 8 bases. Trimming cost V 5 bases and J 5 bases; bases outside gene matches: 17. This CDR3 has 16 residues. Germline V gene data show CDR1 as SQVTM and CDR2 as ANQGSEA. The DNA for the CDR3 is TGCAGCGTTCGGGGGGGTGGAGGTGCGGGAGATGACGAGCAGTACTTC. Protein product: CSVRGGGGAGDDEQYF.

DNA of the CDR3: TGTGCCATCAGTGAGCCCGGGGAGGCAAACACCATATATTTT. Protein product: CAISEPGEANTIYF. The genes are TRBV10-3 and TRBJ1-3, with D uncertain. Germline-derived CDR1 and CDR2 are ENHRY and SYGVKD. The CDR3 length is 14 residues. The V gene lost 2 bases and the J gene lost 6 bases, with 11 bases spanning the gap.

The chain joins TRBV9 to TRBJ1-6; D unclear. Germline CDR1 SGDLS, CDR2 YYNGEE. CDR3 size: 14 residues. Between the trimmed V and J ends, which lost 0 bases and 9 bases, there was a span of 10 bases. The CDR3 spells CASSVGGPFSPLHF. CDR3 coding DNA: TGTGCCAGCAGCGTAGGAGGGCCGTTTTCACCCCTCCACTTT.

V usage is TRBV19 and J usage is TRBJ1-2, with D perhaps matching TRBD1 (6 bases). V lost 9 bases and J lost 2, with 16 bases in between. This CDR3 has 14 amino acids. Germline V lookup: CDR1 LNHDA, CDR2 SQIVND (reference sequence). The CDR3 DNA is TGTGCCAGCACCCCAATAGGGGGAAACTATGGCTACACCTTC. Protein product: CASTPIGGNYGYTF.

The J gene is TRBJ1-1, the V gene TRBV30, with no clear D. The length of the CDR3 is 12 residues. V was trimmed by 3 bases and J by 11 bases, leaving 16 bases between them. Germline V gene lookup returns CDR1 GTSNPN and CDR2 SVGIG (reference sequence). The CDR3 sequence: CAWRVWPRSAFF. The DNA of the CDR3 is TGTGCCTGGAGGGTTTGGCCCCGTTCGGCTTTCTTT.

V is TRBV5-1 and J is TRBJ2-3; the match to TRBD2 covers 11 bases. CDR3 size: 20 residues. The germline V gene encodes CDR1 SGHRS and CDR2 YFSETQ. With 4 bases clipped from V and 2 bases from J, the junction kept 18 bases outside the gene matches. CDR3 protein: CASSPGTSGRVRTFTDTQYF. CDR3 nucleotides: TGCGCCAGCAGCCCCGGGACTAGCGGAAGAGTACGGACGTTCACAGATACGCAGTATTTT.

CDR3 residues: CASSHDRHEAFF. The CDR3 DNA is TGTGCCAGCAGCCACGACAGACACGAAGCTTTCTTT. V is TRBV7-9 and J is TRBJ1-1, with D perhaps matching TRBD1 (5 bases). CDR3 length: 12 residues. Germline loops: CDR1 SEHNR, CDR2 FQNEAQ (reference sequence). Between the trimmed V and J ends, which lost 5 bases and 8 bases, there was a span of 12 bases.

The chain joins TRBV5-1 to TRBJ2-1; 9 bases match TRBD2. The CDR3 runs 14 residues. The ends lost 5 bases at V and 6 bases at J; junction bases unmatched: 6. Germline V gene sequence: CDR1 SGHRS, CDR2 YFSETQ. CDR3 in DNA: TGCGCCAGCAGTTTAGCGGGAGAGGCCAATGAGCAGTTCTTC. This sequence encodes CASSLAGEANEQFF.

The rearrangement joins TRBV27 to TRBJ2-1, with 7 bases that match TRBD2. V lost 6 bases to trimming and J lost 0 bases; unmatched junction nucleotides: 5. Germline V lookup: CDR1 MNHEY, CDR2 SMNVEV (reference sequence). The CDR3 length is 15 residues. DNA for the CDR3: TGTGCCAGCAGACGGGGAGGGGTCTCCTACAATGAGCAGTTCTTC. Translated, it gives CASRRGGVSYNEQFF.